The next 7 T cell receptor beta chains were all read from a single sample in a study of blood T cell repertoires in COVID-19. Clones were sequenced by immunoSEQ multiplex PCR, and TCRdb holds only the in-frame ones, with some missing. Here the sample spans some 150,000 clones, roughly nine tenths being singletons. The sequenced sample was peripheral blood. These receptors were obtained from a woman aged 55-70 years with COVID-19, enrolled during active disease.

Points on this clone: One junction end does not reproduce the germline sequence, and a read error may be involved. The gene calls are TRBV24-1 and TRBJ2-1; TRBD2 matches 13 bases. Germline V lookup: CDR1 KGHDR, CDR2 SFDVKD. The CDR3 runs 16 residues. Here the CDR3 DNA reads TGTGCCACCAGTGATTTGGGGACTAGCGGGGTCAATCAGCAGTTCTTC. Residues: CATSDLGTSGVNQQFF.

CDR3 nucleotides: TGTGCCAGCAGTGACCGGACAGGGGGTTATGCAACTAATGAAAAACTGTTTTTT. Protein product: CASSDRTGGYATNEKLFF. The chain links TRBV6-1 to TRBJ1-4, with 10 positions matching TRBD1. Germline CDR1 reads MNHNS; CDR2 reads SASEGT. Unmatched junction bases numbered 7, after V lost 3 bases and J lost 0 bases. The CDR3 has 18 residues.

The chain combines TRBV28 with TRBJ1-4; D perhaps matches TRBD1 (5 bases). V was shortened by 6 bases and J by 8 bases, with 13 bases between the two germline ends. The CDR3 contains 13 residues. Germline V CDR1 and CDR2: MDHEN, SYDVKM. This chain's CDR3 is CASRRGGREKLFF. The CDR3 DNA reads TGTGCCAGCAGGAGGGGCGGGAGGGAAAAACTGTTTTTT.

This sequence joins TRBV7-9 and TRBJ2-3, with D possibly matching TRBD2 (6 bases). V lost 3 bases, J lost 5 bases, and 9 bases lay in between. This CDR3 spans 13 amino acids. Per the germline V gene, CDR1 is SEHNR and CDR2 is FQNEAQ (reference sequence). The CDR3 loop is CASSFPGVDTQYF. Written as DNA, the CDR3 is TGTGCCAGCAGCTTCCCGGGGGTAGATACGCAGTATTTT. Supplemented by reference TRBV7-9 and TRBJ2-3, the full variable domain reads DTGVSQNPRHKITKRGQNVTFRCDPISEHNRLYWYRQTLGQGPEFLTYFQNEAQLEKSRLLSDRFSAERPKGSFSTLEIQRTEQGDSAMYLCASSFPGVDTQYFGPGTRLTVL.

The rearrangement links TRBV27 to TRBJ1-2, with 8 bases lining up with TRBD1. Germline loops: CDR1 MNHEY, CDR2 SMNVEV (reference sequence). The V gene end was trimmed by 5 bases and the J gene end by 8 bases; junction bases not matched to a gene: 10. This CDR3 region has 14 residues. CDR3 coding DNA: TGTGCCAGCAGTGGAGCGGGACAGGCGAACGGCTACACCTTC. Its protein is CASSGAGQANGYTF.

The V call is TRBV19, the J call TRBJ2-4; D is perhaps TRBD2 (6 bases). V lost 6 bases and J lost 0, with 21 bases in between. Germline V gene lookup returns CDR1 LNHDA and CDR2 SQIVND (reference sequence). The CDR3 length is 18 residues. In nucleotides, the CDR3 is TGTGCCAGTAGCGCGAGCGGGCGTAATACCCTAGCCAAAAACATTCAGTACTTC. Encoded protein: CASSASGRNTLAKNIQYF.

This clone was observed once. This chain uses TRBV19 with TRBJ2-1, with 10 positions matching TRBD2. Losses at the gene ends were 3 bases for V and 6 bases for J; bases not matched to a gene: 11. Germline V gives CDR1 LNHDA, CDR2 SQIVND (reference sequence). This CDR3 is 17 amino acids long. Here the CDR3 reads CASSITSGDQVGNEQFF. CDR3 DNA sequence: TGTGCCAGTAGTATCACTAGCGGGGACCAGGTGGGCAATGAGCAGTTCTTC.